A selection of T cell receptor beta chains follows, all from one sample in a study of cytomegalovirus exposure and HLA in healthy donors. Produced via immunoSEQ multiplex PCR; TCRdb's table is partial and in-frame only. Here the sample spans some 150,000 clones, roughly four fifths being singletons. The sample taken for sequencing was PBMCs. Receptor source: a man between 18 and 35 years old in good health and CMV-seropositive. CDR3s include the opening cysteine and the closing phenylalanine or tryptophan. A D gene is named only where the DNA matches it firmly. A clone size is listed for some rows: how often the clone was seen (once, few, many), or a class if it is expanded.

d_call: -; v_call: TRBV19; clone_size: few; j_call: TRBJ2-7; cdr3_nt: TGTGCCAGTAGTATGGGAGCAGGAACCTACGAGCAGTACTTC; cdr3_aa: CASSMGAGTYEQYF
d_call: TRBD1; v_call: TRBV6-6; clone_size: once; j_call: TRBJ1-2; cdr3_nt: TGTGCCAGCAGCCCCGGGACAGGCCTTAACTATGGCTACACCTTC; cdr3_aa: CASSPGTGLNYGYTF
d_call: TRBD2; v_call: TRBV7-9; clone_size: once; j_call: TRBJ2-1; cdr3_nt: TGTGCCAGCAGCTTCGGGGAGGGACTCTACAATGAGCAGTTCTTC; cdr3_aa: CASSFGEGLYNEQFF
d_call: TRBD1; v_call: TRBV11-2; clone_size: -; j_call: TRBJ1-1; cdr3_nt: TGTGCCAGCAGCCTGGGACAGCTTCTCACTGAAGCTTTCTTT; cdr3_aa: CASSLGQLLTEAFF
d_call: TRBD1; v_call: TRBV2; clone_size: once; j_call: TRBJ1-2; cdr3_nt: TGTGCAAGCACCGACAGGGCCTCTGATGGCTACACCTTC; cdr3_aa: CASTDRASDGYTF
d_call: TRBD2; v_call: TRBV5-5; clone_size: -; j_call: TRBJ2-5; cdr3_nt: TGTGCCAGCAGCCGACCGGGACTAGCGGGAACTTCGGGACAAGAGACCCAGTACTTC; cdr3_aa: CASSRPGLAGTSGQETQYF
d_call: TRBD1; v_call: TRBV27; clone_size: -; j_call: TRBJ1-2; cdr3_nt: TGTGCCAGCAGTCAGGGACAGGGGTCTGGCTATGGCTACACCTTC; cdr3_aa: CASSQGQGSGYGYTF
d_call: TRBD2; v_call: TRBV4-2; clone_size: -; j_call: TRBJ2-3; cdr3_nt: TGTGCCAGCAGCCAAGCTGGCGGGAGTACAGATACGCAGTATTTT; cdr3_aa: CASSQAGGSTDTQYF
d_call: TRBD1; v_call: TRBV6-6; clone_size: -; j_call: TRBJ1-5; cdr3_nt: TGTGCCAGCAGTTACTCGACAGGGGCGCCCCAGCATTTT; cdr3_aa: CASSYSTGAPQHF
d_call: -; v_call: TRBV5-1; clone_size: -; j_call: TRBJ2-5; cdr3_nt: TGCGCCAGCAGCTTGGTTGTCGGAGAGACCCAGTACTTC; cdr3_aa: CASSLVVGETQYF
d_call: TRBD1; v_call: TRBV28; clone_size: -; j_call: TRBJ1-4; cdr3_nt: TGTGCCAGCAGCCTGGACAGGGGGCGCGAAAAACTGTTTTTT; cdr3_aa: CASSLDRGREKLFF
d_call: TRBD2; v_call: TRBV28; clone_size: -; j_call: TRBJ2-3; cdr3_nt: TGTGCCAGCCCACCCTTTCTAGCGGCCCATCGTCACACAGATACGCAGTATTTT; cdr3_aa: CASPPFLAAHRHTDTQYF
d_call: -; v_call: TRBV9; clone_size: once; j_call: TRBJ2-2; cdr3_nt: TGTGCCAGCAAGGCTAGATCCGGGGAGCTGTTTTTT; cdr3_aa: CASKARSGELFF
d_call: TRBD2; v_call: TRBV27; clone_size: -; j_call: TRBJ2-1; cdr3_nt: TGTGCCAGCAGTTGGACTAGCGGGAGGAATGAGCAGTTCTTC; cdr3_aa: CASSWTSGRNEQFF
d_call: -; v_call: TRBV7-6; clone_size: -; j_call: TRBJ2-2; cdr3_nt: TGTGCCAGCAGCTTAGAGGTCAGCGCGAACACCGGGGAGCTGTTTTTT; cdr3_aa: CASSLEVSANTGELFF
d_call: TRBD1; v_call: TRBV7-9; clone_size: -; j_call: TRBJ2-3; cdr3_nt: TGTGCCAGCAGCTACGGACAGGGGGAGGGAACGCAGTATTTT; cdr3_aa: CASSYGQGEGTQYF
d_call: -; v_call: TRBV5-6; clone_size: -; j_call: TRBJ1-5; cdr3_nt: TGTGCCAGCAGCTCCCTCGGCAGGGATGACAATCAGCCCCAGCATTTT; cdr3_aa: CASSSLGRDDNQPQHF
d_call: -; v_call: TRBV6-5; clone_size: -; j_call: TRBJ1-5; cdr3_nt: TGTGCCAGCAGCGCGGGAGCCAATCAGCCCCAGCATTTT; cdr3_aa: CASSAGANQPQHF
d_call: -; v_call: TRBV11-3; clone_size: few; j_call: TRBJ2-7; cdr3_nt: TGTGCCAGCAGCTTCTCCACCCTCGACAGTTCGTCCTACGAGCAGTACTTC; cdr3_aa: CASSFSTLDSSSYEQYF
d_call: TRBD1; v_call: TRBV28; clone_size: -; j_call: TRBJ2-7; cdr3_nt: TGTGCCAGCAGGGTAACAGGGGGCGCGGGGGAGCAGTACTTC; cdr3_aa: CASRVTGGAGEQYF
d_call: TRBD2; v_call: TRBV2; clone_size: once; j_call: TRBJ2-3; cdr3_nt: TGTGCCAGCATTTCCCGGGACTACTTCACAGATACGCAGTATTTT; cdr3_aa: CASISRDYFTDTQYF
d_call: -; v_call: TRBV2; clone_size: -; j_call: TRBJ1-5; cdr3_nt: TGTGCCAGCAGCCAGGACAGTAATCAGCCCCAGCATTTT; cdr3_aa: CASSQDSNQPQHF
d_call: -; v_call: TRBV6-1; clone_size: -; j_call: TRBJ1-1; cdr3_nt: TGTGGGATAAACGTGAAAGGCGGATACAACACTGAAGCTTTCTTT; cdr3_aa: CGINVKGGYNTEAFF
d_call: -; v_call: TRBV6-5; clone_size: -; j_call: TRBJ2-7; cdr3_nt: TGTGCCACCTGGGGCGAAGGACAGACCTACGAGCAGTACTTC; cdr3_aa: CATWGEGQTYEQYF
d_call: -; v_call: TRBV30; clone_size: -; j_call: TRBJ1-6; cdr3_nt: TGTGCCTGGACAACAGGGTATGGTAATTCACCCCTCCACTTT; cdr3_aa: CAWTTGYGNSPLHF
d_call: -; v_call: TRBV6-4; clone_size: -; j_call: TRBJ1-1; cdr3_nt: TGTGCCAGCAGTACCGTCCCAGGGACTGAAGCTTTCTTT; cdr3_aa: CASSTVPGTEAFF